This T cell receptor (beta chain) came from a study of blood T cell repertoires in COVID-19. About the study: The United States, Italy and Spain were the sources of the acute and convalescent COVID-19 samples.

The CDR3 totals 12 residues. The germline gives CDR1 SGHDT, CDR2 YYEEEE. V gave up 4 bases and J gave up 7 bases, with 10 bases separating them. Authors' methods: Estimates of nucleated cell counts were drawn from the amplification of reference gene primers. The table came from immunoSEQ multiplex PCR; TCRdb's copy has only in-frame clones and leaves some out. For V, J and clone size, that table is used; D and trimming come from the DNA. The table lists more than 300,000 clones, around 92% of them singletons, with around 9% in the top ten. The TCR was taken from a woman in her 30s who had recovered from COVID-19. The genes are TRBV5-6 and TRBJ2-3; D not resolved. The sequenced material came from PBMCs or T cells enriched from blood (not recorded which). The chain's CDR3 is CASSPHDYTQYF. The CDR3 DNA sequence: TGTGCCAGCAGCCCACACGACTATACGCAGTATTTT.